Shown below are 16 T cell receptor beta chains from a single sample sequenced in a study of control samples from healthy donors and cancer patients. The table came from immunoSEQ multiplex PCR; TCRdb's copy has only in-frame clones and leaves some out. The profile shows 70,000 or so clones, 94% of them singletons. Material: blood. These receptor sequences come from a woman aged 40 to 50 in good health.

This clone has just a few counts. V and J are TRBV9 and TRBJ1-5; D gene uncertain. The CDR3 is 12 residues long. Germline V CDR1 and CDR2: SGDLS, YYNGEE. The V end lost 4 bases, the J end lost 8 bases, and 10 bases lay between the germline ends. This CDR3 reads CASSSTGEPQHF. In nucleotides, the CDR3 is TGTGCCAGCAGCTCGACGGGAGAGCCCCAGCATTTT.

V and J are TRBV30 and TRBJ2-2, with D hard to call. There are 14 residues in the CDR3. Germline V gives CDR1 GTSNPN, CDR2 SVGIG (reference sequence). Trimming stripped 2 bases from V and 2 bases from J, with 9 bases between. In DNA form, the CDR3 reads TGTGCCTGGAGTATGAGCCCTAACACCGGGGAGCTGTTTTTT. It yields the protein CAWSMSPNTGELFF.

The chain is built from TRBV7-9 and TRBJ2-5, with 7 bases that match TRBD2. The junction had 14 bases not matched to a gene; V was cut back by 0 bases and J by 10 bases. Germline CDR1 is SEHNR and CDR2 is FQNEAQ (reference sequence). This CDR3 has 16 residues. CDR3 in amino acids: CASSLAAGGWGGGQYF. In DNA form, the CDR3 reads TGTGCCAGCAGCTTAGCGGCCGGTGGATGGGGGGGTGGCCAGTACTTC.

The V call is TRBV7-6, the J call TRBJ1-5; tentatively, D is TRBD1 (5 bases). The CDR3 covers 15 residues. V gave up 1 base and J gave up 5 bases, with 12 bases separating them. Germline V gene sequence: CDR1 SGHVS, CDR2 FNYEAQ. CDR3 in amino acids: CASSLEGWGDQPQHF. CDR3 bases: TGTGCCAGCAGCTTAGAGGGTTGGGGGGATCAGCCCCAGCATTTT.

The chain employs TRBV28 and TRBJ1-3; possible D gene TRBD1, 6 bases. In germline, CDR1 is MDHEN, CDR2 SYDVKM. The CDR3 is made up of 16 amino acids. V was clipped by 2 bases and J by 2 bases, with 13 bases between them. The CDR3 loop is CASSLLAGAAGNTIYF. The CDR3 DNA sequence: TGTGCCAGCAGTTTACTAGCGGGGGCGGCTGGAAACACCATATATTTT.

The rearrangement links TRBV5-1 to TRBJ1-2, with 8 positions matching TRBD1. This CDR3 spans 12 amino acids. The V gene end was trimmed by 5 bases and the J gene end by 3 bases; junction bases not matched to a gene: 0. Germline V CDR1 and CDR2: SGHRS, YFSETQ. The CDR3, as DNA: TGCGCCAGCAGGACAGGGGACTATGGCTACACCTTC. Translated: CASRTGDYGYTF.

This clone was detected only once. One junction end disagrees with the germline gene, perhaps due to a read error. The gene calls are TRBV7-7 and TRBJ2-3; D might be TRBD2 (6 bases). The CDR3 is 14 residues long. Germline loops: CDR1 SSHAT, CDR2 FNYEAQ (reference sequence). CDR3 nucleotide sequence: TGTGCTAGCAGCTTACCTCCTCGGGGGGATACGCAGTATTTT. Amino acids: CASSLPPRGDTQYF.

The chain recombines TRBV3-1 (or the pseudogene TRBV3-2) with TRBJ2-7; TRBD2 is a possible D gene (5 bases). The CDR3 spans 13 residues. Germline CDR1 reads LGHDT; CDR2 reads YNNKEL (reference sequence). Trimming cost V 4 bases and J 3 bases, with 10 bases left between them. CDR3: CASSPASSYEQYF. In DNA, the CDR3 is TGTGCCAGCAGCCCAGCTAGCAGCTACGAGCAGTACTTC.

The rearrangement links TRBV4-2 to TRBJ1-5; D uncertain. The CDR3 is 14 residues long. V was pared by 0 bases and J by 1 base, with 4 bases between. From germline, CDR1 is LGHNA and CDR2 YNFKEQ. DNA for the CDR3: TGTGCCAGCAGCCAAGAAAAGAGCAATCAGCCCCAGCATTTT. Its translation: CASSQEKSNQPQHF.

This chain links TRBV5-1 with TRBJ2-3, with D possibly matching TRBD1 (6 bases). The CDR3 contains 15 residues. Germline V gene lookup returns CDR1 SGHRS and CDR2 YFSETQ. Trimming stripped 1 base from V and 2 bases from J, with 11 bases between. CDR3 region: CASSLYGTFTDTQYF. The DNA of the CDR3 is TGCGCCAGCAGCTTGTACGGGACATTCACAGATACGCAGTATTTT.

This clone has more than one count but fewer than ten. The chain is built from TRBV24-1 and TRBJ2-1; D is ambiguous. Trimming left V 3 bases short and J 4 bases short, with 3 bases between. Germline CDR1 KGHDR, CDR2 SFDVKD. This CDR3 has 12 amino acids. DNA of the CDR3: TGTGCCACCAGTGATGGTTACAATGAGCAGTTCTTC. It codes for CATSDGYNEQFF.

The rearrangement joins TRBV12-3 or TRBV12-4 to TRBJ2-2; unclear D gene. Trimming stripped 3 bases from V and 6 bases from J, with 2 bases between. This CDR3 has 11 residues. The CDR3: CASSLSGELFF. In DNA, the CDR3 is TGTGCCAGCAGTTTGTCCGGGGAGCTGTTTTTT.

The gene calls are TRBV29-1 and TRBJ1-1; D is unclear. This CDR3 spans 10 amino acids. V was shortened by 6 bases and J by 10 bases, with 12 bases between the two germline ends. Germline CDR1 and CDR2: SQVTM and ANQGSEA. The CDR3 region has the DNA TGCAGCGTGACGGACTACAGAGCTTTCTTT. Protein: CSVTDYRAFF.

This chain links TRBV18 with TRBJ1-2; no definite D call. The germline V gene has CDR1 KGHSH and CDR2 LQKENI. Trimming removed 3 bases at V and 4 bases at J, with 6 bases between. The length of the CDR3 is 12 residues. The CDR3 region is CASSPAVYGYTF. The CDR3 DNA sequence: TGTGCCAGCTCACCGGCGGTCTATGGCTACACCTTC. Supplemented by reference TRBV18 and TRBJ1-2, the full variable domain reads NAGVMQNPRHLVRRRGQEARLRCSPMKGHSHVYWYRQLPEEGLKFMVYLQKENIIDESGMPKERFSAEFPKEGPSILRIQQVVRGDSAAYFCASSPAVYGYTFGSGTRLTVV.

This sequence joins TRBV14 and TRBJ1-2, with 9 bases identical to TRBD1. The CDR3 consists of 15 residues. The V and J ends lost 5 bases and 6 bases, in that order; junction bases with no gene match: 10. Germline V CDR1 and CDR2: SGHDN, FVKESK. The CDR3 DNA follows: TGTGCCAGCAGCGACCGGGACAGGGAATGGAATGGCTACACCTTC. It encodes CASSDRDREWNGYTF.

V is TRBV5-1 and J is TRBJ2-7; TRBD2 matches 8 bases. Germline V lookup: CDR1 SGHRS, CDR2 YFSETQ. V was clipped by 4 bases and J by 5 bases; unmatched bases: 5. The CDR3 runs to 13 residues. The DNA for the CDR3 is TGCGCCAGCAGCAGGGGGACTAGGGACGAGCAGTACTTC. This translates into CASSRGTRDEQYF. The complete variable domain, with remaining parts taken from reference TRBV5-1 and TRBJ2-7, reads KAGVTQTPRYLIKTRGQQVTLSCSPISGHRSVSWYQQTPGQGLQFLFEYFSETQRNKGNFPGRFSGRQFSNSRSEMNVSTLELGDSALYLCASSRGTRDEQYFGPGTRLTVT.